This T cell receptor beta chain derives from a study of cytomegalovirus exposure and HLA in healthy donors. About the research overall: Among around 200 million T cells, an earlier analysis found roughly 120 million unique TCR beta sequences.

The PCR was carried out with 60 Vbeta primers and 13 Jbeta primers. The data were produced by immunoSEQ multiplex PCR, yet TCRdb's version contains in-frame clones alone and is incomplete. Here the sample table reports 150,000 to 200,000 clones. Germline V gene data show CDR1 as SEHNR and CDR2 as FQNEAQ (reference sequence). Trimming took 5 bases from V and 0 from J; bases not matched to a gene: 15. This CDR3 has 19 amino acids. About this clone: Its antigen is unidentified.

Study results and limitations: Roughly even sequencing depth across donors was the assumption behind the presence/absence analyses.

The chain uses TRBV7-9 and TRBJ2-1; TRBD2 aligns across 8 bases. The sequence was collected from a woman between 18 and 29 years old in good health and CMV-seropositive. The specimen was PBMCs. CDR3 nucleotide sequence: TGTGCCAGCAGCCCTGAGCGGGAGTCGTGGGGGAGCTCCTACAATGAGCAGTTCTTC. As protein: CASSPERESWGSSYNEQFF.